This T cell receptor beta chain was documented in a study of OX40 agonist ivuxolimab in advanced cancers. Study details: In this cohort, patients received ivuxolimab, an agonistic anti-OX40 (CD134) antibody. Regarding the study as a whole: The study observed clonal expansion of CD4+ and CD8+ blood T cells by week 6 at 0.1 to 3.0 mg/kg. Clonal expansion among partial responders at 0.1-3.0 mg/kg ranked near the lowest.

The germline V gene has CDR1 MNHEY and CDR2 SVGAGI. This CDR3 is built from 15 residues. Trimming removed 7 bases from V and 6 bases from J, with 21 bases in between. Some clones are missing from TCRdb's copy, which holds only in-frame ones; the method was immunoSEQ multiplex PCR. The sample holds roughly 100,000 clones, 85% to 95% seen once. In its sample, this clone was seen once. Its specificity is unknown. The input for sequencing was CD4+ or CD8+ T cells sorted from blood, taken in a trial of the OX40 agonist ivuxolimab. V is TRBV6-5 and J is TRBJ1-1; TRBD1 might be the D (6 bases). This receptor was taken from an adult with an advanced solid tumor such as melanoma, head and neck, liver or kidney cancer. Here the CDR3 DNA reads TGTGCCAGCATTCCTAGGGGGGGTGGTGGTTCTGAAGCTTTCTTT. Amino acid sequence: CASIPRGGGGSEAFF.